A selection of T cell receptor beta chains follows, all from one sample in a study of CD8+ T cells in alopecia areata. Libraries were prepared by immunoSEQ multiplex PCR; TCRdb keeps only in-frame clonotypes and omits some of them. Of 110,000 or so clones in the sample, approximately 59% were seen once. Sequences were obtained from CD8+ T cells sorted from blood. The receptors originated from a human donor in good health. The CDR3 runs from the conserved cysteine through the conserved F or W. The D gene is left open where the match is weak. Clone size, where shown, is once, few, many, or a class for clones that have expanded.

V gene: TRBV7-2; J gene: TRBJ1-2; D gene: NA; clone size: NA; CDR3 protein: CASSLDGGDYGYTF; CDR3 DNA: TGTGCCAGCAGCTTAGACGGAGGGGACTATGGCTACACCTTC
V gene: TRBV9; J gene: TRBJ2-2; D gene: NA; clone size: NA; CDR3 protein: CASSVSGAGELFF; CDR3 DNA: TGTGCCAGCAGCGTATCGGGGGCCGGGGAGCTGTTTTTT
V gene: TRBV5-6; J gene: TRBJ2-1; D gene: NA; clone size: NA; CDR3 protein: CASSLGGPYNEQFF; CDR3 DNA: TGTGCCAGCAGCTTGGGGGGTCCCTACAATGAGCAGTTCTTC
V gene: TRBV7-8; J gene: TRBJ2-6; D gene: NA; clone size: NA; CDR3 protein: CASSLGYGLSGANVLTF; CDR3 DNA: TGTGCCAGCAGCTTAGGGTACGGTCTCTCTGGGGCCAACGTCCTGACTTTC
V gene: TRBV5-6; J gene: TRBJ2-5; D gene: NA; clone size: NA; CDR3 protein: CASSPRADQETQYF; CDR3 DNA: TGTGCCAGCAGCCCCCGGGCAGACCAAGAGACCCAGTACTTC
V gene: TRBV4-2; J gene: TRBJ2-7; D gene: NA; clone size: NA; CDR3 protein: CASSQSLEQYF; CDR3 DNA: TGTGCCAGCAGCCAGTCCCTCGAGCAGTACTTC
V gene: TRBV15; J gene: TRBJ2-7; D gene: NA; clone size: NA; CDR3 protein: CATSRDRGTGKFEQYF; CDR3 DNA: TGTGCCACCAGCAGAGATAGGGGTACAGGGAAGTTCGAGCAGTACTTC
V gene: TRBV2; J gene: TRBJ2-3; D gene: TRBD1; clone size: few; CDR3 protein: CASSEGDSGTTDTQYF; CDR3 DNA: TGTGCCAGCAGTGAGGGGGACAGCGGAACCACAGATACGCAGTATTTT
V gene: TRBV5-1; J gene: TRBJ2-5; D gene: TRBD2; clone size: once; CDR3 protein: CASSFIQRGGLGETQYF; CDR3 DNA: TGCGCCAGCAGCTTCATCCAGCGGGGGGGCCTCGGTGAGACCCAGTACTTC
V gene: TRBV5-1; J gene: TRBJ2-1; D gene: TRBD2; clone size: NA; CDR3 protein: CASSLVIAGGPELF; CDR3 DNA: TGCGCCAGCAGCTTGGTGATAGCGGGGGGGCCCGAGCTCTTC
V gene: TRBV4-3; J gene: TRBJ1-1; D gene: NA; clone size: NA; CDR3 protein: CASSHFRVVTEAFF; CDR3 DNA: TGCGCCAGCAGCCATTTCAGGGTAGTCACTGAAGCTTTCTTT
V gene: TRBV29-1; J gene: TRBJ2-1; D gene: NA; clone size: few; CDR3 protein: CSAILADRLNYNEQFF; CDR3 DNA: TGCAGCGCTATCCTAGCGGACAGGTTAAACTACAATGAGCAGTTCTTC
V gene: TRBV28; J gene: TRBJ1-5; D gene: NA; clone size: few; CDR3 protein: CASSSYRNQPQHF; CDR3 DNA: TGTGCCAGCAGTTCTTACAGGAATCAGCCCCAGCATTTT
V gene: TRBV9; J gene: TRBJ2-3; D gene: TRBD1; clone size: few; CDR3 protein: CASSVEGGGDTQYF; CDR3 DNA: TGTGCCAGCAGCGTAGAAGGGGGCGGGGATACGCAGTATTTT
V gene: TRBV6-5; J gene: TRBJ2-1; D gene: NA; clone size: NA; CDR3 protein: CASSYGTDLYNEQFF; CDR3 DNA: TGTGCCAGCAGTTACGGAACAGACCTCTACAATGAGCAGTTCTTC
V gene: TRBV2; J gene: TRBJ2-7; D gene: NA; clone size: NA; CDR3 protein: CASSELGGYEQYF; CDR3 DNA: TGTGCCAGCAGTGAATTAGGAGGGTACGAGCAGTACTTC
V gene: TRBV5-1; J gene: TRBJ2-1; D gene: NA; clone size: few; CDR3 protein: CASSAGAPSYNEQFF; CDR3 DNA: TGCGCCAGCAGCGCGGGGGCCCCCTCCTACAATGAGCAGTTCTTC
V gene: TRBV11-1; J gene: TRBJ1-1; D gene: NA; clone size: few; CDR3 protein: CASSLPFGQGGDTEAFF; CDR3 DNA: TGTGCCAGCAGCTTACCCTTCGGCCAGGGCGGTGACACTGAAGCTTTCTTT
V gene: TRBV30; J gene: TRBJ2-7; D gene: NA; clone size: NA; CDR3 protein: CAWTSPDGHRVYEQYF; CDR3 DNA: TGTGCCTGGACCTCCCCCGACGGCCACAGGGTCTACGAGCAGTACTTC
V gene: TRBV4-3; J gene: TRBJ1-1; D gene: TRBD1; clone size: NA; CDR3 protein: CASSLVLDRGGEAFF; CDR3 DNA: TGCGCCAGCAGCCTAGTATTGGACAGGGGGGGTGAAGCTTTCTTT
V gene: TRBV28; J gene: TRBJ2-5; D gene: TRBD2; clone size: few; CDR3 protein: CASTLTSGGQETQYF; CDR3 DNA: TGTGCCAGCACCTTGACTAGCGGGGGCCAAGAGACCCAGTACTTC
V gene: TRBV30; J gene: TRBJ2-5; D gene: NA; clone size: NA; CDR3 protein: CAWSGETQYF; CDR3 DNA: TGTGCCTGGAGTGGGGAGACCCAGTACTTC
V gene: TRBV29-1; J gene: TRBJ2-7; D gene: NA; clone size: few; CDR3 protein: CSAEGTSYEQYF; CDR3 DNA: TGCAGCGCCGAGGGTACGAGCTACGAGCAGTACTTC
V gene: TRBV30; J gene: TRBJ2-1; D gene: TRBD2; clone size: NA; CDR3 protein: CAWSDTSGGEQFF; CDR3 DNA: TGTGCCTGGAGCGACACTAGCGGGGGGGAGCAGTTCTTC
V gene: TRBV18; J gene: TRBJ2-5; D gene: TRBD2; clone size: NA; CDR3 protein: CASSPIFQRGGEETQYF; CDR3 DNA: TGTGCCAGCTCACCAATCTTCCAGCGGGGGGGAGAAGAGACCCAGTACTTC
V gene: TRBV4-3; J gene: TRBJ1-4; D gene: NA; clone size: NA; CDR3 protein: CASSPMAGEKLFF; CDR3 DNA: TGCGCCAGCAGCCCCATGGCAGGAGAAAAACTGTTTTTT